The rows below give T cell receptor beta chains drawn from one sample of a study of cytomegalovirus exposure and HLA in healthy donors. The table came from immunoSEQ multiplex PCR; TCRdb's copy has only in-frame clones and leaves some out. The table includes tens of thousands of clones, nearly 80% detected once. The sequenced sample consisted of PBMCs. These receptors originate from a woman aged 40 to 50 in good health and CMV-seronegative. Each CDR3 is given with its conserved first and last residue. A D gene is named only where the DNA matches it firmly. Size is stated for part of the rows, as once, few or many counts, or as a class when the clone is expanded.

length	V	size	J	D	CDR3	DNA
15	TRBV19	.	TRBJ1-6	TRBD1	CASRPGTGVNSPLHF	TGTGCCAGTAGACCCGGTACAGGGGTTAATTCACCCCTCCACTTT
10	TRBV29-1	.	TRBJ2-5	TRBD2	CSVVEGGQYF	TGCAGCGTTGTGGAGGGAGGGCAGTACTTC
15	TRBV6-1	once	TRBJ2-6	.	CASTTGHSGANVLTF	TGTGCCAGCACCACAGGGCATTCTGGGGCCAACGTCCTGACTTTC
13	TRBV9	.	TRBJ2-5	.	CASTPPSGETQYF	TGTGCCAGCACCCCGCCGAGCGGAGAGACCCAGTACTTC
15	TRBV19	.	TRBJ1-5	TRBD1	CASSSTDRGNQPQHF	TGTGCCAGTAGTTCTACGGACAGGGGAAATCAGCCCCAGCATTTT
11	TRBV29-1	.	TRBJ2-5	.	CSVEGGETQYF	TGCAGCGTTGAGGGCGGGGAGACCCAGTACTTC
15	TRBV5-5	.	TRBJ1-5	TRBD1	CASSLETGQNQPQHF	TGTGCCAGCAGCTTGGAGACAGGGCAGAATCAGCCCCAGCATTTT
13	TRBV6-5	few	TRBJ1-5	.	CAAGVDSNQPQHF	TGTGCCGCCGGGGTGGATAGCAATCAGCCCCAGCATTTT
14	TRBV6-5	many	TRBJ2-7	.	CAKNRTEISYEQYF	TGTGCCAAGAATAGGACAGAGATATCCTACGAGCAGTACTTC
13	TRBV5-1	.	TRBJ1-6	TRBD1	CASSGGGVSPLHF	TGCGCCAGCAGCGGAGGGGGCGTTTCACCCCTCCACTTT
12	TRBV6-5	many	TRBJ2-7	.	CASSYAGYEQYF	TGTGCCAGCAGTTACGCGGGTTACGAGCAGTACTTC
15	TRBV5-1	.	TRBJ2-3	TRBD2	CASSRTSGGADTQYF	TGCGCCAGCAGCCGGACTAGCGGGGGGGCAGATACGCAGTATTTT
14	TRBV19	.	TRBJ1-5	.	CASSQGWGNQPQHF	TGTGCCAGTAGCCAGGGTTGGGGCAATCAGCCCCAGCATTTT
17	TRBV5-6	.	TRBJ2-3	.	CASSPDSGRGSTDTQYF	TGTGCCAGCAGCCCAGACAGTGGGAGGGGGAGCACAGATACGCAGTATTTT
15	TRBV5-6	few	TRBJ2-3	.	CASSFWQNYTDTQYF	TGTGCCAGCAGCTTTTGGCAGAACTACACAGATACGCAGTATTTT
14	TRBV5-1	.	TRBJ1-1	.	CASSLNAENTEAFF	TGCGCCAGCAGCTTGAATGCGGAGAACACTGAAGCTTTCTTT
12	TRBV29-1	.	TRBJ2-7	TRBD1	CSARTGPYEQYF	TGCAGCGCCAGGACAGGACCTTACGAGCAGTACTTC
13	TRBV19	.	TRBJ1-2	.	CASQDRANYGYTF	TGTGCCAGTCAGGACAGAGCTAACTATGGCTACACCTTC
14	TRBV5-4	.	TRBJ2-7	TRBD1	CASSFGQGAGEQYF	TGTGCCAGCAGCTTTGGACAGGGGGCAGGGGAGCAGTACTTC
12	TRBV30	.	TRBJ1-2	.	CATRQVAYGYTF	TGTGCCACTCGACAGGTTGCCTATGGCTACACCTTC
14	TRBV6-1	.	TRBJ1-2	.	CASSETAVLPGYTF	TGTGCCAGCAGTGAGACAGCTGTCCTTCCCGGCTACACCTTC
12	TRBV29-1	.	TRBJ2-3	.	CSVEDSGDTQYF	TGCAGCGTTGAGGACTCGGGAGATACGCAGTATTTT
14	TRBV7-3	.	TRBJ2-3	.	CASSLRDSKDAQYF	TGTGCCAGCAGCCTCCGGGACTCAAAAGATGCGCAGTATTTT
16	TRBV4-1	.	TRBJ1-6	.	CASSQEGAPYNSPLHF	TGCGCCAGCAGCCAAGAAGGGGCCCCCTATAATTCACCCCTCCACTTT
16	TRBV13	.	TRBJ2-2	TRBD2	CASSSGLAANTGELFF	TGTGCCAGCAGCTCCGGACTAGCGGCGAACACCGGGGAGCTGTTTTTT
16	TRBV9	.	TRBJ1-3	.	CASSVEGKTSGNTIYF	TGTGCCAGCAGCGTAGAGGGGAAAACCTCTGGAAACACCATATATTTT
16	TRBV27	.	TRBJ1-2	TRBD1	CASRPTRTGGTYGYPF	TGTGCCAGCAGACCTACCCGGACAGGGGGAACCTATGGCTACCCCTTC
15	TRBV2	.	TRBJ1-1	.	CASSVGGRGITEAFF	TGTGCCAGCAGTGTTGGAGGACGTGGTATCACTGAAGCTTTCTTT
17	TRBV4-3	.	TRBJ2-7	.	CASSQKTRDWGSYEQYF	TGCGCCAGCAGCCAAAAAACCCGGGACTGGGGCTCCTACGAGCAGTACTTC
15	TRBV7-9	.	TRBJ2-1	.	CASSSPLWADNEQFF	TGTGCCAGCAGCTCCCCCTTATGGGCCGATAATGAGCAGTTCTTC
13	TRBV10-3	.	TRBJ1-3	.	CAISDSPGNTIYF	TGTGCCATCAGTGACAGTCCTGGAAACACCATATATTTT
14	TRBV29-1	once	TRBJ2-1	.	CSVVFTRSYNEQFF	TGCAGCGTTGTGTTTACTAGGTCCTACAATGAGCAGTTCTTC
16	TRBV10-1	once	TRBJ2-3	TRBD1	CASSALGTAGADTQYF	TGCGCCAGCAGTGCCCTAGGGACAGCCGGCGCAGATACGCAGTATTTT
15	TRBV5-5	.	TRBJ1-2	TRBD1	CASSPITGGSGGYTF	TGTGCCAGCAGCCCTATAACAGGGGGCTCAGGGGGCTACACCTTC
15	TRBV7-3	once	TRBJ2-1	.	CASSLVVSSYNEQFF	TGTGCCAGCAGCCTCGTGGTCAGCTCCTACAATGAGCAGTTCTTC
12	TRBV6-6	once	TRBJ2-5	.	CASSYSRETQYF	TGTGCCAGCAGTTACTCGAGGGAGACCCAGTACTTC
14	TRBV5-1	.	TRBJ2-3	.	CASSRGTVTDTQYF	TGCGCCAGCAGCCGGGGGACAGTCACAGATACGCAGTATTTT
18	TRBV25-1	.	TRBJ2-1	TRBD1	CASRNSGQAHPSYYEQFF	TGTGCCAGCAGAAACTCCGGACAGGCTCATCCCTCCTACTATGAGCAGTTCTTC
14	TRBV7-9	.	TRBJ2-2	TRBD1	CASTRDSLTGELFF	TGTGCCAGCACTCGGGACAGTCTCACCGGGGAGCTGTTTTTT
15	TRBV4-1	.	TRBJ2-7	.	CASSQASVSSYEQYF	TGCGCCAGCAGCCAAGCGTCGGTGAGCTCCTACGAGCAGTACTTC
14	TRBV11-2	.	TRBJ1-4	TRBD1	CASSRTGTNEKLFF	TGTGCCAGCAGCCGGACAGGGACGAATGAAAAACTGTTTTTT
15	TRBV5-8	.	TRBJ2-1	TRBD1	CASSPDRGPYNEQFF	TGTGCCAGCAGCCCGGACAGGGGCCCTTACAATGAGCAGTTCTTC
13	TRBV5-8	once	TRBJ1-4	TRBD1	CASMGTVGEKLFF	TGTGCCAGCATGGGGACAGTGGGAGAAAAACTGTTTTTT
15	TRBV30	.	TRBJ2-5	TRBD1	CAWSATDRGWETQYF	TGTGCCTGGAGTGCCACTGACAGGGGGTGGGAGACCCAGTACTTC
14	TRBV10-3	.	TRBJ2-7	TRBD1	CAISDRTGPSEQYF	TGTGCCATCAGTGACAGGACAGGGCCTTCCGAGCAGTACTTC
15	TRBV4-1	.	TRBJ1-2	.	CASSQEGGGPYGYTF	TGCGCCAGCAGCCAAGAGGGAGGGGGTCCCTATGGCTACACCTTC
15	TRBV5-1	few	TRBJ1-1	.	CASKEGLGMNTEAFF	TGCGCCAGCAAGGAGGGGCTGGGGATGAACACTGAAGCTTTCTTT
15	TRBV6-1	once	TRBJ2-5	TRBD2	CASSGLRDYQETQYF	TGTGCCAGCAGTGGGCTCCGGGACTATCAAGAGACCCAGTACTTC